The entry below describes one T cell receptor (beta chain). Its antigen is not known. This PCR relied on a set of 60 Vbeta primers and 13 Jbeta primers. Measured with immunoSEQ multiplex PCR; TCRdb has only the in-frame clones, and not every one. The sample carries hundreds of thousands of clones, approximately 70% recorded once. The record originates from a study of cytomegalovirus exposure and HLA in healthy donors. Study-wide findings and caveats: Earlier results showed most TCR beta V segments being productive about 87% or about 30% of the time.

The CDR3 is 16 residues long. Germline values: CDR1 MNHEY, CDR2 SMNVEV (reference sequence). V was cut by 7 bases and J by 1 base, with 19 bases left in between. This clonotype was obtained from a man aged 40-49 years in good health and CMV-seropositive. Specimen: PBMCs. The chain recombines TRBV27 with TRBJ1-2, with D perhaps TRBD1 (5 bases). The CDR3 loop is CASMALGRVLNYGYTF. DNA for the CDR3: TGTGCCAGCATGGCGTTGGGGCGAGTCCTTAACTATGGCTACACCTTC.